This T cell receptor beta chain comes out of a study of blood T cells in healthy people across ages. Donors ranged from roughly 6 to 95 years old and were healthy Caucasians in Russia. Samples had at least 6.5 million PBMCs isolated from them. Primed by a sample-barcoded 5' primer and a J-beta primer mix, a second PCR proceeded for roughly 7 to 12 cycles. Via MiXCR, TCRdb re-called the 5' RACE reads, giving one row per CDR3 protein. The sample contains 750,000 to 950,000 distinct CDR3 sequences, 53% of which appear only once. This CDR3 is 17 amino acids long. Germline values: CDR1 SQVTM, CDR2 ANQGSEA. Concerning this clonotype itself: Antigen: not known.

Whole-study findings and limits: Whereas aged donors had fewer naive CD4+ cells, long-lived donors had more of them and higher diversity.

The TCR was taken from a man aged 80 or over in good health. V is TRBV29-1 and J is TRBJ2-4; 7 nucleotides match TRBD2. The DNA end favors TRBJ2-7, so the J call may be wrong. The sequenced sample consisted of blood. The CDR3 region has the DNA TGCAGCGTTGGGAAAGGGGCGGGGGTAGCGGCAAGCTACGAGCAGTACTTC. Amino acids: CSVGKGAGVAASYEQYF.